The source of this TCR beta chain is a study of shared clonotypes between healthy human individuals. TCRdb's copy holds only in-frame clones and misses some; the assay was immunoSEQ multiplex PCR. The sample consists of 2 million to 3 million clones, approximately 92% of them appearing once. Germline lookup yields CDR1 SGHRS and CDR2 YFSETQ. Trimming removed 2 bases from V and 3 bases from J; junction bases left unmatched: 1. The CDR3 is 13 residues long. Regarding this clone: Different DNA sequences within this sample yield the same CDR3.

The TCR originated in a man younger than 35 in good health. The genes are TRBV5-1 and TRBJ2-5; 7 bases fit TRBD1. The material sequenced was naive CD4+ T cells sorted from blood. Noted subset: CD45RA+ positively selected. The CDR3 nucleotides are TGCGCCAGCAGCTTAGGGGGCGAAGAGACCCAGTACTTC. Residues: CASSLGGEETQYF.